One and the same sample provided the 11 T cell receptor beta chains below, sequenced in a study of blood T cell repertoires in COVID-19. Clones were sequenced by immunoSEQ multiplex PCR, and TCRdb holds only the in-frame ones, with some missing. There are about 380,000 clones in the sample; 80% to 90% occur only once, and roughly 1.2% lies in the top ten. The sequencing sample was made of peripheral blood. Source of these receptors: a man between 40 and 49 years old with acute or convalescent COVID-19.

This chain uses TRBV27 with TRBJ2-7; TRBD2 might be the D (6 bases). The germline V gene encodes CDR1 MNHEY and CDR2 SMNVEV (reference sequence). Trimming shortened V by 3 bases and J by 3 bases, and 9 bases separated the two germline ends. The CDR3 is 13 amino acids. This chain's CDR3 is CASSFGGVYEQYF. The CDR3 nucleotides are TGTGCCAGCAGTTTCGGGGGAGTCTACGAGCAGTACTTC.

This clone was observed a single time. The chain is built from TRBV7-8 and TRBJ2-5; possible D gene TRBD2, 6 bases. The CDR3 consists of 14 residues. The germline V gene encodes CDR1 SGHVS and CDR2 FQNEAQ. Trimming pared 5 bases from V and 2 bases from J, leaving 12 bases between. The CDR3 reads CASSNRDFQETQYF. In DNA form, the CDR3 reads TGTGCCAGCAGCAACCGGGACTTTCAAGAGACCCAGTACTTC.

The chain joins TRBV12-5 to TRBJ1-1; no clear D. V lost 3 bases and J lost 6, with 11 bases in between. CDR1 and CDR2 (germline): LGHNT, FRNRAP. This CDR3 is 13 amino acids long. The CDR3 loop reads CASGLEGPAEAFF. The CDR3, as DNA: TGTGCTAGTGGTTTAGAGGGTCCCGCTGAAGCTTTCTTT.

The chain couples TRBV28 to TRBJ2-1, with a weak D call TRBD1 (6 bases). The CDR3 length is 13 residues. Germline lookup yields CDR1 MDHEN and CDR2 SYDVKM. This chain's CDR3 is CVSWGRVYNEQFF. The CDR3 nucleotides are TGTGTCTCTTGGGGGCGGGTTTACAATGAGCAGTTCTTC.

The rearrangement links TRBV6-1 to TRBJ2-1; TRBD1 agrees at 8 bases. CDR1 is MNHNS, CDR2 SASEGT, per germline. The CDR3 runs to 16 residues. After removal of 2 bases from V and 2 bases from J, the junction contained 5 bases not matched to a gene. CDR3 loop: CASSENRDRTYNEQFF. The CDR3 nucleotides are TGTGCCAGCAGTGAAAACCGGGACAGGACCTACAATGAGCAGTTCTTC.

This clone has only a few counts. The chain links TRBV4-2 to TRBJ2-3; 7 bases fit TRBD2. Germline-derived CDR1 and CDR2 are LGHNA and YNFKEQ. Trimming cost V 0 bases and J 1 base; bases outside gene matches: 10. The CDR3 runs 18 residues. The CDR3 DNA is TGTGCCAGCAGCCAAGATCCTTTGTCGGCGGGGGGCACAGATACGCAGTATTTT. Its protein is CASSQDPLSAGGTDTQYF.

The chain employs TRBV4-2 and TRBJ2-3; 10 bases map to TRBD2. The V segment lost 1 base and the J segment 6 bases; nucleotides outside the gene matches: 7. The CDR3 runs 16 residues. From germline, CDR1 is LGHNA and CDR2 YNFKEQ. CDR3 sequence (DNA): TGTGCCAGCAGCCAAGGTGGGAGCGGGAGGGGGGATACGCAGTATTTT. Protein: CASSQGGSGRGDTQYF.

The CDR3 reads CASSPSGGARDEQFF. CDR3 bases: TGTGCCAGCAGTCCAAGCGGGGGGGCTAGGGATGAGCAGTTCTTC. The chain combines TRBV6-5 with TRBJ2-1; 10 positions agree with TRBD2. This CDR3 contains 15 residues. Trimming at V came to 5 bases and at J to 8 bases, leaving 9 bases not matched to a gene. Germline-derived CDR1 and CDR2 are MNHEY and SVGAGI.

The CDR3 loop reads CASRWESGELFF. Written as DNA, the CDR3 is TGTGCCAGCAGGTGGGAGTCCGGGGAGCTGTTTTTT. This chain joins TRBV12-3 or TRBV12-4 and TRBJ2-2; D is possibly TRBD2 (5 bases). The CDR3 runs to 12 residues. V lost 6 bases to trimming and J lost 6 bases, with 8 bases between them.

The chain uses TRBV5-8 and TRBJ2-5; D unclear. Germline V gene sequence: CDR1 SGHTS, CDR2 YDEGEE. Trimming shortened V by 4 bases and J by 2 bases, and 9 bases separated the two germline ends. This CDR3 contains 13 residues. CDR3 coding DNA: TGTGCCAGCAGCACCGACACACAAGAGACCCAGTACTTC. This codes for CASSTDTQETQYF.

The count of this clone is one. CDR3 protein: CARETGGRTNYGYTF. The CDR3 DNA sequence: TGTGCCAGGGAAACAGGGGGCCGAACTAACTATGGCTACACCTTC. The chain couples TRBV2 to TRBJ1-2; 9 positions match TRBD1. V was clipped by 9 bases and J by 0 bases; unmatched bases: 8. CDR1 is SNHLY and CDR2 is FYNNEI in the germline V gene. This CDR3 has 15 residues.